The 27 T cell receptor beta chains presented below share a single source sample, sequenced in a study of blood T cells in healthy people across ages. A second roughly 6 to 11 cycle PCR used barcoded and J-beta primers. Via MiXCR, TCRdb re-called the 5' RACE reads, giving one row per CDR3 protein. The table shows around 800,000 distinct CDR3 sequences, with around two fifths occurring only once. Sequencing was carried out using blood. Receptors were obtained from a man aged 55-75 years in good health.

Only a few counts were recorded for this clonotype. The chain carries TRBV29-1 and TRBJ2-7; the match to TRBD1 covers 8 bases. The length of the CDR3 is 12 residues. J gave up 3 bases and V 6 bases, and 4 bases lay outside the gene matches. Germline CDR1 and CDR2: SQVTM and ANQGSEA. CDR3 coding DNA: TGCAGCGTAGGACAGGGATACTACGAGCAGTACTTC. Translation: CSVGQGYYEQYF.

This clonotype was counted between two and nine times. The rearrangement joins TRBV15 to TRBJ2-7; possibly TRBD1 for D (6 bases). V was pared by 3 bases and J by 0 bases, with 15 bases between. The CDR3 has 16 amino acids. CDR1 and CDR2 from the germline V gene are LNHNV and YYDKDF (reference sequence). Here the CDR3 reads CATSSLLRQDSYEQYF. CDR3 in DNA: TGTGCCACCAGCAGCCTCCTCAGACAGGACTCCTACGAGCAGTACTTC.

V gene TRBV15 combines with J gene TRBJ2-3; D gene ambiguous. Germline loops: CDR1 LNHNV, CDR2 YYDKDF (reference sequence). This CDR3 has 15 amino acids. V was cut by 5 bases and J by 2 bases, with 14 bases left in between. CDR3: CATSLSFHFTDTQYF. The CDR3 DNA reads as TGTGCCACCAGCCTCAGTTTCCACTTCACAGATACGCAGTATTTT. Using reference TRBV15 and TRBJ2-3 for the parts outside the CDR3, the full variable domain is DAMVIQNPRYQVTQFGKPVTLSCSQTLNHNVMYWYQQKSSQAPKLLFHYYDKDFNNEADTPDNFQSRRPNTSFCFLDIRSPGLGDTAMYLCATSLSFHFTDTQYFGPGTRLTVL.

The genes are TRBV3-1 and TRBJ2-4, with a weak D call TRBD2 (5 bases). The CDR3 extends over 15 amino acids. Per the germline V gene, CDR1 is LGHDT and CDR2 is YNNKEL (reference sequence). Trimming pared 3 bases from V and 0 bases from J, leaving 9 bases between. CDR3 residues: CASSHQTIAKNIQYF. The CDR3 nucleotides are TGTGCCAGCAGCCACCAGACTATAGCCAAAAACATTCAGTACTTC.

The V call is TRBV5-1, the J call TRBJ2-7; maybe TRBD2 (5 bases). The CDR3 covers 14 residues. CDR1 is SGHRS, CDR2 YFSETQ, per germline. V gave up 0 bases and J gave up 2 bases, with 9 bases separating them. CDR3 bases: TGCGCCAGCAGCTTGGGCCAGCGGACCTACGAGCAGTACTTC. As protein: CASSLGQRTYEQYF.

This clonotype was observed a handful of times. J is TRBJ2-7 and V is TRBV15; D remains unclear. CDR1 and CDR2 (germline): LNHNV, YYDKDF (reference sequence). The V end was cut by 4 bases, the J end by 11 bases, with 15 bases between. The CDR3 has 12 amino acids. The CDR3 bases are TGTGCCACCAGCACCCACAATGGGGAAGAGTACTTC. The encoded protein is CATSTHNGEEYF.

In its sample, this clonotype was seen a few times. The rearrangement joins TRBV29-1 to TRBJ2-7, with TRBD1 as a possible D gene (6 bases). The V gene lost 7 bases and the J gene lost 0 bases, with 10 bases spanning the gap. CDR1 is SQVTM, CDR2 ANQGSEA, per germline. The CDR3 has 12 amino acids. The CDR3 region is CSAKQGSYEQYF. The CDR3, as DNA: TGCAGCGCTAAACAGGGCTCCTACGAGCAGTACTTC.

In regard to this clonotype: A much larger clone is a single base away; this may be a read error. This chain joins TRBV29-1 and TRBJ2-1; 8 bases match TRBD2. Unmatched junction bases numbered 4, after V lost 1 base and J lost 8 bases. Germline V gene lookup returns CDR1 SQVTM and CDR2 ANQGSEA. This CDR3 contains 13 residues. The CDR3 spells CSVEGAGGDEQFF. CDR3 DNA: TGCAGCGTTGAAGGTGCCGGGGGGGATGAGCAGTTCTTC.

This clonotype was recorded many times. V gene TRBV4-1 combines with J gene TRBJ2-5, with D possibly being TRBD2 (7 bases). The V end lost 2 bases, the J end lost 1 base, and 17 bases lay between the germline ends. The CDR3 is made up of 17 amino acids. Germline V gene sequence: CDR1 MGHRA, CDR2 YSYEKL. This CDR3 is CASSQRLRGGVQETQYF. The CDR3, as DNA: TGCGCCAGCAGCCAAAGGTTGAGGGGGGGAGTCCAAGAGACCCAGTACTTC.

This clonotype was observed a handful of times. The chain links TRBV9 to TRBJ2-5, with 10 bases matching TRBD2. The length of the CDR3 is 15 residues. V shed 4 bases and J 5 bases; nucleotides not matched to a gene: 8. Germline assignment: CDR1 SGDLS and CDR2 YYNGEE. CDR3 sequence reads: CASSKTGTSVETQYF. The CDR3 DNA reads as TGTGCCAGCAGCAAGACCGGGACTAGCGTCGAGACCCAGTACTTC.

This clonotype has only one observation. This chain connects TRBV30 to TRBJ1-5, with D hard to call. CDR3 size: 13 residues. Germline V gives CDR1 GTSNPN, CDR2 SVGIG (reference sequence). V gave up 2 bases and J gave up 4 bases, with 9 bases separating them. The CDR3 reads CAWSFGENQPQHF. CDR3 in DNA: TGTGCCTGGAGTTTTGGGGAGAATCAGCCCCAGCATTTT.

This clonotype was counted only a few times. V gene TRBV20-1 combines with J gene TRBJ2-7; a possible D gene is TRBD2 (5 bases). This CDR3 contains 13 residues. The V and J ends lost 4 bases and 0 bases respectively, with 10 bases between them. Germline V CDR1 and CDR2: DFQATT, SNEGSKA (reference sequence). CDR3 residues: CSATDWDSYEQYF. DNA for the CDR3: TGCAGTGCTACGGACTGGGACTCCTACGAGCAGTACTTC.

CDR3 DNA: TGTGCCAGCAGTGAAGGGGGGGCGAGCTACGAGCAGTACTTC. Its protein is CASSEGGASYEQYF. The chain is built from TRBV6-1 and TRBJ2-7; possibly TRBD1 or TRBD2 for D (6 bases each). Per germline, CDR1 MNHNS and CDR2 SASEGT. V gave up 1 base and J gave up 3 bases, with 10 bases separating them. The CDR3 has 14 amino acids.

The V and J genes are TRBV29-1 and TRBJ2-5; 12 nucleotides line up with TRBD2. With 6 bases clipped from V and 11 bases from J, the junction kept 13 bases outside the gene matches. Germline V gene sequence: CDR1 SQVTM, CDR2 ANQGSEA. This CDR3 spans 14 amino acids. CDR3 protein: CSVPSGGAGNEQYF. DNA of the CDR3: TGCAGCGTCCCTAGCGGGGGGGCAGGAAATGAGCAGTACTTC.

The rearrangement links TRBV6-2 or TRBV6-3 to TRBJ2-3; TRBD2 matches 10 bases. The ends lost 5 bases at V and 5 bases at J; junction bases unmatched: 19. CDR1 MNHEY and CDR2 SVGEGT come from the germline V gene. The CDR3 covers 19 residues. The CDR3 DNA reads as TGTGCCAGCAGTCCCGGTGGGCTAGCGGGGGCCTGGAGGGTAGATACGCAGTATTTT. Amino acids: CASSPGGLAGAWRVDTQYF.

The chain recombines TRBV27 with TRBJ2-7, with no clear D. CDR1 and CDR2 (germline): MNHEY, SMNVEV (reference sequence). V was pared by 5 bases and J by 0 bases, with 11 bases between. The length of the CDR3 is 14 residues. The DNA for the CDR3 is TGTGCCAGCAGTCCCTCTTGGTACTCCTACGAGCAGTACTTC. Protein: CASSPSWYSYEQYF.

The genes are TRBV9 and TRBJ2-5, with TRBD1 matching 9 bases. V lost 0 bases and J lost 11; bases outside the gene matches: 11. Germline V gives CDR1 SGDLS, CDR2 YYNGEE. The CDR3 is 15 residues long. The CDR3 region has the DNA TGTGCCAGCAGCGTAGGGGACAGGGTATACAATGAGCAGTACTTC. Encoded protein: CASSVGDRVYNEQYF.

The chain uses TRBV18 and TRBJ2-7; D is uncertain. CDR1 KGHSH and CDR2 LQKENI come from the germline V gene. The ends were cut back, 6 bases at V and 1 base at J, with 13 bases in the middle. CDR3 length equals 14 residues. DNA for the CDR3: TGTGCCAGCTCGTTACAGAGCTCTTCCTACGAGCAGTACTTC. It specifies CASSLQSSSYEQYF.

V and J are TRBV20-1 and TRBJ1-5; D gene uncertain. The CDR3 length is 15 residues. V lost 3 bases and J lost 0, with 12 bases in between. In germline, CDR1 is DFQATT, CDR2 SNEGSKA (reference sequence). CDR3 sequence: CSASEQTHSNQPQHF. CDR3 nucleotides: TGCAGTGCTAGTGAGCAGACACATAGCAATCAGCCCCAGCATTTT.

The J gene is TRBJ1-5, the V gene TRBV7-2; D unclear. CDR3 length: 16 amino acids. Trimming took 2 bases from V and 3 from J, leaving 14 bases between them. The germline V gene encodes CDR1 SGHTA and CDR2 FQGNSA. CDR3 in DNA: TGTGCCAGCAGCTTATTAGAGACCGCAATCAATCAGCCCCAGCATTTT. Its translation is CASSLLETAINQPQHF.

This chain connects TRBV20-1 to TRBJ2-2; D is uncertain. This CDR3 has 14 residues. CDR1 and CDR2 (germline): DFQATT, SNEGSKA (reference sequence). Deletions cut 0 bases from V and 4 bases from J, with 9 bases between. The CDR3: CSARDGRTTGELFF. The CDR3 nucleotides are TGCAGTGCTAGAGATGGCAGGACCACCGGGGAGCTGTTTTTT.

This chain joins TRBV20-1 and TRBJ2-5; 9 bases agree with TRBD2. The J call may be in error: the DNA end matches TRBJ2-7 better. This CDR3 is 14 amino acids long. Looked up from germline, CDR1 is DFQATT and CDR2 is SNEGSKA (reference sequence). In nucleotides, the CDR3 is TGCAGTGCGGCACAAAGCGGGGGGCTTAACGAGCAGTACTTC. This encodes CSAAQSGGLNEQYF.

This clonotype was recorded a few times. The chain combines TRBV10-3 with TRBJ1-5; 9 positions agree with TRBD1. The germline V gene encodes CDR1 ENHRY and CDR2 SYGVKD. V was clipped by 5 bases and J by 3 bases; unmatched bases: 2. This CDR3 spans 14 amino acids. CDR3 nucleotide sequence: TGTGCCATCAGTCGGGACAGGGACAATCAGCCCCAGCATTTT. Protein sequence: CAISRDRDNQPQHF.

This chain uses TRBV11-3 with TRBJ2-3; D call uncertain. This CDR3 has 14 residues. CDR1 SGHNT and CDR2 YENEEA come from the germline V gene. Trimming left V 2 bases short and J 2 bases short, with 8 bases between. CDR3 sequence reads: CASSLYDSTDTQYF. In DNA form, the CDR3 reads TGTGCCAGCAGCTTATATGACTCCACAGATACGCAGTATTTT. Using reference TRBV11-3 and TRBJ2-3 for the parts outside the CDR3, the full variable domain is EAGVVQSPRYKIIEKKQPVAFWCNPISGHNTLYWYLQNLGQGPELLIRYENEEAVDDSQLPKDRFSAERLKGVDSTLKIQPAELGDSAVYLCASSLYDSTDTQYFGPGTRLTVL.

This clonotype was recorded once. V is TRBV5-4 and J is TRBJ1-1; TRBD1 matches at 9 bases. The CDR3 contains 15 residues. With 4 bases clipped from V and 3 bases from J, the junction kept 7 bases outside the gene matches. CDR1 is SGHNT and CDR2 is YYREEE in the germline V gene (reference sequence). The CDR3 reads CASSDRDRADTEAFF. CDR3 bases: TGTGCCAGCAGCGACCGGGACAGGGCGGACACTGAAGCTTTCTTT.

The chain employs TRBV27 and TRBJ2-5; D not certain. Germline V gives CDR1 MNHEY, CDR2 SMNVEV (reference sequence). There are 15 residues in the CDR3. V was shortened by 6 bases and J by 4 bases, with 18 bases between the two germline ends. The DNA for the CDR3 is TGTGCCAGCAGCCCCACTTACGGAGCCGTAGAGACCCAGTACTTC. Amino acids: CASSPTYGAVETQYF.

There are a few counts of this clonotype. This sequence joins TRBV2 and TRBJ1-2, with 11 bases fitting TRBD1. This CDR3 comprises 14 residues. Germline V CDR1 and CDR2: SNHLY, FYNNEI. V shed 5 bases and J 6 bases; nucleotides not matched to a gene: 5. The CDR3 DNA is TGTGCCAGCAGTATCCGGGACAGGGGGAATGGCTACACCTTC. Its protein product is CASSIRDRGNGYTF.